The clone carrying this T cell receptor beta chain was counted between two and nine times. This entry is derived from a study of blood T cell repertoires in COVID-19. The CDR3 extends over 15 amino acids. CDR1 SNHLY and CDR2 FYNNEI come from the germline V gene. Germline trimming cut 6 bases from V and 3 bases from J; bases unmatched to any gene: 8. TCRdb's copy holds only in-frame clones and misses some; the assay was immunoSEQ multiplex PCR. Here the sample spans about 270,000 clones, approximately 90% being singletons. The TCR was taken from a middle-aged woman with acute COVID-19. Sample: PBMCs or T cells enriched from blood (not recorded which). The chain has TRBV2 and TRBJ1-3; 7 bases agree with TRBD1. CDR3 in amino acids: CASSADRVYGNTIYF. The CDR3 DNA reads TGTGCCAGCAGCGCCGACAGGGTATATGGAAACACCATATATTTT.